This TCR beta chain is drawn from a study of blood T cell repertoires in COVID-19. In the study overall: Acute-phase and convalescent COVID-19 samples originated in the United States, Italy and Spain. Sample material is recorded as cDNA or gDNA derived from T cells, B-cell-depleted T cells, or PBMCs.

Under the authors' procedure: How many nucleated cells were present was estimated from reference gene primer amplification. Measured with immunoSEQ multiplex PCR; TCRdb has only the in-frame clones, and not every one. For V, J and clone size, that table is used; D and trimming come from the DNA. The top ten hold 15% of the sample, which has over 85,000 clones, about 83% seen once. Germline V gives CDR1 SGDLS, CDR2 YYNGEE. The CDR3 extends over 15 amino acids. Deletions cut 4 bases from V and 3 bases from J, with 16 bases between. This TCR derives from a human donor in a cohort sampled during active COVID-19. V usage is TRBV9 and J usage is TRBJ1-1; D possibly corresponds to TRBD1 (6 bases). Sequencing used peripheral blood. Here the CDR3 DNA reads TGTGCCAGCAGCCCGCAGGGGATTACGGACACTGAAGCTTTCTTT. Encoded protein: CASSPQGITDTEAFF.